A selection of T cell receptor beta chains follows, all from one sample in a study of identical twins. MiXCR was run by TCRdb on the 5' RACE reads, yielding one entry per CDR3 protein. The sample shows around 680,000 distinct CDR3 sequences, around 8.3% of them seen only once. The same data also went into a second study, on yellow fever vaccine responses in identical twins.

Sequenced: PBMCs. The receptors derive from a young woman in good health. Both conserved end residues are part of each CDR3. Fields, in order: clone size, D gene, J gene, V gene, CDR3 protein, CDR3 DNA. D genes are given only for firm matches. Expanded clones are given a class, and other clones once, few, many or no size at all.

.	.	TRBJ2-1	TRBV2	CASAEGATEHNEQFF	TGTGCCAGCGCCGAGGGCGCTACGGAGCACAATGAGCAGTTCTTC
.	TRBD1	TRBJ1-2	TRBV12-3/TRBV12-4	CASSLVQGARGYTF	TGTGCCAGCAGTTTGGTACAGGGGGCGCGTGGCTACACCTTC
many	.	TRBJ2-5	TRBV18	CASSPLGETQYF	TGTGCCAGCAGTCCTTTGGGCGAGACCCAGTACTTC
.	.	TRBJ1-1	TRBV12-3/TRBV12-4	CASSLVIGQGVMNTEAFF	TGTGCCAGCAGTTTAGTTATCGGGCAGGGAGTCATGAACACTGAAGCTTTCTTT
.	.	TRBJ2-3	TRBV6-6	CASRAEVVYTQYF	TGTGCCAGCAGGGCCGAGGTGGTATATACGCAGTATTTT
.	TRBD2	TRBJ2-7	TRBV4-1	CASSSSGGWNEQYF	TGCGCCAGCAGCTCTTCGGGGGGATGGAACGAGCAGTACTTC
.	.	TRBJ2-3	TRBV19	CASRIPGGTDTQYF	TGTGCCAGTAGGATTCCGGGGGGCACAGATACGCAGTATTTT
few	.	TRBJ2-7	TRBV9	CASSVDNSPEQYF	TGTGCCAGCAGCGTAGATAACAGCCCGGAGCAGTACTTC
few	.	TRBJ2-5	TRBV6-5	CASSYALASYQETQYF	TGTGCCAGCAGTTACGCGCTAGCGTCCTACCAAGAGACCCAGTACTTC
.	TRBD2	TRBJ2-1	TRBV6-2/TRBV6-3	CASSQISGSSYNEQFF	TGTGCCAGCAGTCAAATAAGCGGGAGCTCCTACAATGAGCAGTTCTTC
few	.	TRBJ2-1	TRBV6-2/TRBV6-3	CASSGGTAKDNEQFF	TGTGCCAGCAGTGGAGGGACAGCTAAAGACAATGAGCAGTTCTTC
.	.	TRBJ2-5	TRBV2	CASSLRGSTSPWGETQYF	TGTGCCAGCAGCCTACGCGGATCCACGAGCCCTTGGGGAGAGACCCAGTACTTC
.	.	TRBJ1-2	TRBV29-1	CSVEGRAWEDGYTF	TGCAGCGTGGAAGGACGGGCCTGGGAGGATGGCTACACCTTC
few	.	TRBJ2-3	TRBV4-1	CASSQDRIGGRGGLPMDTQYF	TGCGCCAGCAGCCAAGATCGAATAGGTGGGCGCGGGGGCCTGCCGATGGATACGCAGTATTTT
many	.	TRBJ2-7	TRBV12-3/TRBV12-4	CASTSYGSLSYEQYF	TGTGCCAGCACCTCCTATGGGTCTCTCTCCTACGAGCAGTACTTC
many	TRBD2	TRBJ2-7	TRBV7-9	CASSLGPAGGTYEQYF	TGTGCCAGCAGCCTAGGGCCAGCGGGGGGGACCTACGAGCAGTACTTC
.	.	TRBJ2-1	TRBV29-1	CSVVGLAGQGEQFF	TGCAGCGTTGTGGGGCTAGCGGGACAGGGTGAGCAGTTCTTC
few	TRBD2	TRBJ2-1	TRBV10-2	CASSDGLAGDAYNEQFF	TGCGCCAGCAGTGATGGGCTAGCGGGAGACGCCTACAATGAGCAGTTCTTC
.	TRBD1	TRBJ1-5	TRBV6-5	CASSSQQGAVQPQHF	TGTGCCAGCAGTTCACAACAGGGGGCTGTTCAGCCCCAGCATTTT
many	TRBD2	TRBJ2-7	TRBV9	CASSVGGTRGEEQYF	TGTGCCAGCAGCGTAGGCGGGACTAGGGGCGAGGAGCAGTACTTC
few	TRBD2	TRBJ2-5	TRBV11-2	CASSTRTSGGQYQETQYF	TGTGCCAGCAGCACGCGGACTAGCGGGGGGCAGTACCAAGAGACCCAGTACTTC
.	.	TRBJ1-4	TRBV25-1	CASLRLSEKLFF	TGTGCCAGCCTAAGGTTGAGTGAAAAACTGTTTTTT
few	TRBD1	TRBJ2-7	TRBV5-6	CASTQDRGDSSYEQYF	TGTGCCAGCACCCAGGACAGGGGCGATAGCTCCTACGAGCAGTACTTC
.	TRBD2	TRBJ2-5	TRBV6-1	CASSPGLPEETQYF	TGTGCCAGCAGCCCGGGACTACCTGAAGAGACCCAGTACTTC
many	.	TRBJ1-5	TRBV7-2	CASSLGGGLGDQPQHF	TGTGCCAGCAGCTTAGGGGGGGGTTTAGGAGATCAGCCCCAGCATTTT
many	TRBD1	TRBJ2-7	TRBV20-1	CSAPGTGVYEQYF	TGCAGTGCTCCCGGGACAGGGGTGTACGAGCAGTACTTC
few	TRBD2	TRBJ2-3	TRBV7-9	CASSAGVTSTDTQYF	TGTGCCAGCAGCGCGGGAGTCACTAGCACAGATACGCAGTATTTT
many	.	TRBJ2-5	TRBV7-3	CASSSRSETQYF	TGTGCCAGCAGCTCCCGGTCAGAGACCCAGTACTTC
.	.	TRBJ1-5	TRBV2	CASSAPRAQPQHF	TGTGCCAGCAGTGCCCCTAGGGCCCAGCCCCAGCATTTT
few	.	TRBJ1-1	TRBV30	CAWSVGVSRGNTEAFF	TGTGCCTGGAGTGTAGGGGTGTCCAGGGGGAACACTGAAGCTTTCTTT
few	TRBD2	TRBJ2-3	TRBV27	CASSPGTRPDTQYF	TGTGCCAGCAGTCCCGGGACTAGGCCAGATACGCAGTATTTT
.	.	TRBJ2-2	TRBV20-1	CSAIRGRGTGELFF	TGCAGTGCTATACGGGGGAGAGGGACCGGGGAGCTGTTTTTT
many	.	TRBJ2-5	TRBV29-1	CSVEDSRGLIETQYF	TGCAGCGTTGAAGATTCCCGGGGGCTTATAGAGACCCAGTACTTC
many	TRBD1	TRBJ2-7	TRBV13	CASSNGTGGLIYEQYF	TGTGCCAGCAGCAATGGGACAGGGGGCTTGATTTACGAGCAGTACTTC
few	TRBD2	TRBJ2-1	TRBV12-3/TRBV12-4	CASSTLAGEQFF	TGTGCCAGCAGCACCCTAGCGGGTGAGCAGTTCTTC
few	.	TRBJ2-2	TRBV28	CASSLRDTYTGELFF	TGTGCCAGCAGTCTCCGGGACACTTACACCGGGGAGCTGTTTTTT
few	TRBD1	TRBJ2-2	TRBV5-1	CASSGTGQGTGELFF	TGCGCCAGCAGCGGCACGGGACAGGGAACCGGGGAGCTGTTTTTT
.	TRBD1	TRBJ2-5	TRBV12-3/TRBV12-4	CASSSWDSQETQYF	TGTGCCAGCAGTTCGTGGGACAGCCAAGAGACCCAGTACTTC
.	TRBD1	TRBJ1-1	TRBV6-1	CASSQPQGGTEAFF	TGTGCCAGCAGCCAACCCCAGGGGGGCACTGAAGCTTTCTTT
few	.	TRBJ2-7	TRBV2	CASTATGYYEQYF	TGTGCCAGCACCGCGACGGGGTACTACGAGCAGTACTTC
many	.	TRBJ2-7	TRBV6-1	CASRTGAAPYEQYF	TGTGCCAGCAGAACGGGAGCGGCCCCTTACGAGCAGTACTTC
many	TRBD1	TRBJ1-2	TRBV28	CASSLDRVYGYTF	TGTGCCAGCAGTTTGGACAGGGTCTATGGCTACACCTTC
many	TRBD2	TRBJ2-3	TRBV29-1	CSGEGLAVNTDTQYF	TGCAGCGGTGAGGGACTAGCGGTAAACACAGATACGCAGTATTTT
.	TRBD1	TRBJ2-7	TRBV20-1	CSASSPLLGQVTYEQYF	TGCAGTGCTAGTAGCCCTCTCCTGGGACAGGTAACCTACGAGCAGTACTTC
many	.	TRBJ1-1	TRBV28	CASTPGGVNTEAFF	TGTGCCAGCACCCCTGGGGGGGTGAACACTGAAGCTTTCTTT
.	.	TRBJ2-3	TRBV5-1	CASSLASAGDTQYF	TGCGCCAGCAGCTTGGCCTCTGCGGGAGATACGCAGTATTTT
many	.	TRBJ1-4	TRBV28	CASTATNEKLFF	TGTGCCAGCACCGCAACTAATGAAAAACTGTTTTTT
.	.	TRBJ2-3	TRBV7-2	CASSFNSRGRTGDTQYF	TGTGCCAGCAGCTTTAACTCTCGCGGGCGGACCGGTGATACGCAGTATTTT
many	.	TRBJ2-7	TRBV29-1	CSVDRDGSYEQYF	TGCAGCGTCGACCGGGACGGGTCCTACGAGCAGTACTTC